One sample yielded the 14 T cell receptor beta chains listed below, sequenced in a study of multiple sclerosis patients with progressive multifocal leukoencephalopathy. The data were produced by immunoSEQ multiplex PCR, yet TCRdb's version contains in-frame clones alone and is incomplete. The data contain some 30,000 clones, approximately 85% of them singletons. The sample's time point: time of PML onset. The material was PBMCs, obtained from a patient treated with natalizumab. These TCRs come from a woman between 25 and 40 years old with progressive multifocal leukoencephalopathy.

This clone was detected only once. The genes are TRBV5-1 and TRBJ1-1; TRBD1 might be the D (5 bases). The CDR3 extends over 13 amino acids. In germline, CDR1 is SGHRS, CDR2 YFSETQ. Between the trimmed V and J ends, which lost 0 bases and 4 bases, there was a span of 7 bases. The chain's CDR3 is CASSLGGVTEAFF. The CDR3 DNA follows: TGCGCCAGCAGCTTGGGAGGGGTCACTGAAGCTTTCTTT. Variable domain in full (rest from reference TRBV5-1 and TRBJ1-1): KAGVTQTPRYLIKTRGQQVTLSCSPISGHRSVSWYQQTPGQGLQFLFEYFSETQRNKGNFPGRFSGRQFSNSRSEMNVSTLELGDSALYLCASSLGGVTEAFFGQGTRLTVV.

In DNA form, the CDR3 reads TGTGCCAGCAGCCAACCCGACGGGTCTACAGATACGCAGTATTTT. Amino acid sequence: CASSQPDGSTDTQYF. The chain has TRBV7-9 and TRBJ2-3; no clear D. This CDR3 is 15 amino acids long. Trimming shortened V by 5 bases and J by 3 bases, and 15 bases separated the two germline ends. Germline loops: CDR1 SEHNR, CDR2 FQNEAQ (reference sequence).

This clone was found a few times. The V call is TRBV7-9, the J call TRBJ1-4, with TRBD1 matching over 7 bases. This CDR3 is 14 amino acids long. Germline CDR1 is SEHNR and CDR2 is FQNEAQ (reference sequence). V was pared by 5 bases and J by 8 bases, with 8 bases of the junction left unmatched. This CDR3 is CASSPGTVGEKLFF. CDR3 in DNA: TGTGCCAGCAGCCCCGGGACAGTGGGCGAAAAACTGTTTTTT. Looking up the rest from reference TRBV7-9 and TRBJ1-4 gives the full variable domain: DTGVSQNPRHKITKRGQNVTFRCDPISEHNRLYWYRQTLGQGPEFLTYFQNEAQLEKSRLLSDRFSAERPKGSFSTLEIQRTEQGDSAMYLCASSPGTVGEKLFFGSGTQLSVL.

The rearrangement links TRBV11-2 to TRBJ1-1, with D unresolved. V dropped 5 bases and J dropped 2 bases, with 6 bases sitting between them. The germline V gene encodes CDR1 SGHAT and CDR2 FQNNGV. The CDR3 runs 12 residues. CDR3 bases: TGTGCCAGCAGCCCCTACAACACTGAAGCTTTCTTT. This gives the protein CASSPYNTEAFF.

The count of this clone is one. This sequence joins TRBV21-1 and TRBJ1-3; the tabulated D call, TRBD1, remains unverified against the DNA. TRBV21-1 is a pseudogene locus. The CDR3 spans 14 residues. In DNA form, the CDR3 reads TGTGCCAGCTACTCGACAGGGAGGCGAGACACCATATATTTT. Protein: CASYSTGRRDTIYF.

About this clone: Other DNA sequences in the sample encode the same CDR3. This CDR3 is CASSPFAYGDEQYF. DNA for the CDR3: TGTGCCAGCTCACCTTTTGCCTATGGGGACGAGCAGTACTTC. The rearrangement uses TRBV18 and TRBJ2-7, with D uncertain. Germline V gene lookup returns CDR1 KGHSH and CDR2 LQKENI. This CDR3 has 14 residues. Between the trimmed V and J ends, which lost 3 bases and 5 bases, there was a span of 14 bases.

Points on this clone: The junction does not match germline at one end; this may be a read error. The chain combines TRBV7-2 with TRBJ2-5; D uncertain. Germline V gives CDR1 SGHTA, CDR2 FQGNSA. The CDR3 contains 14 residues. CDR3 nucleotide sequence: TGTGCCAGCAGCTGGAGACCCGAAAAAGAGACCCGGTACTTC. This gives the protein CASSWRPEKETRYF.

In nucleotides, the CDR3 is TGTGCCAGCAGCTTATTCCCCCCGCGGGGGAGCCCCACCGGGGAGCTGTTTTTT. Translating gives CASSLFPPRGSPTGELFF. The J gene is TRBJ2-2, the V gene TRBV7-3; 7 positions match TRBD2. Unmatched junction bases numbered 13, after V lost 2 bases and J lost 4 bases. This CDR3 is 18 amino acids long. Per germline, CDR1 SGHTA and CDR2 FQGTGA.

The chain has TRBV11-2 and TRBJ1-1, with unresolved D. CDR1 is SGHAT, CDR2 FQNNGV, per germline. The V end lost 1 base, the J end lost 6 bases, and 9 bases lay between the germline ends. The CDR3 is 13 residues long. The CDR3 DNA sequence: TGTGCCAGCAGCTTAGGATTTATTGCTGAAGCTTTCTTT. It codes for CASSLGFIAEAFF.

The chain combines TRBV11-2 with TRBJ1-1; no definite D call. Between the trimmed V and J ends, which lost 5 bases and 4 bases, there was a span of 14 bases. The germline CDR1 and CDR2 sequences are SGHAT and FQNNGV. The CDR3 consists of 14 residues. CDR3 protein: CASSPDGSLTEAFF. CDR3 nucleotide sequence: TGTGCCAGCAGCCCGGACGGTAGCCTCACTGAAGCTTTCTTT.

The chain is built from TRBV6-6 and TRBJ2-1; 9 positions match TRBD1. The CDR3 runs 16 residues. Germline CDR1 reads MNHNY; CDR2 reads SVGAGI (reference sequence). Trimming at V came to 4 bases and at J to 7 bases, leaving 11 bases not matched to a gene. CDR3 sequence reads: CASSLRGTGRQNEQFF. The CDR3 DNA is TGTGCCAGCAGTTTACGCGGGACAGGGAGGCAAAATGAGCAGTTCTTC.

The chain carries TRBV7-9 and TRBJ1-1; D call uncertain. Germline CDR1 reads SEHNR; CDR2 reads FQNEAQ (reference sequence). Trimming removed 5 bases from V and 4 bases from J, with 11 bases in between. The CDR3 length is 13 residues. This CDR3 reads CASSLMERTEAFF. The DNA for the CDR3 is TGTGCCAGCAGCCTCATGGAGCGCACTGAAGCTTTCTTT.

The V gene is TRBV11-2, the J gene TRBJ1-6; 10 nucleotides agree with TRBD1. V trimming: 6 bases; J trimming: 9 bases; junction bases outside the gene matches: 8. The CDR3 is made up of 15 amino acids. The V gene's germline CDR1 is SGHAT and CDR2 FQNNGV. The CDR3, as DNA: TGTGCCAGCAGTTTTGACAGGGGGCGCGGTTCACCCCTCCACTTT. Amino acid sequence: CASSFDRGRGSPLHF.

V is TRBV6-4 and J is TRBJ2-1, with D possibly being TRBD1 (5 bases). The V gene lost 3 bases and the J gene lost 1 base, with 10 bases spanning the gap. CDR1 and CDR2 from the germline V gene are MRHNA and SNTAGT. CDR3 size: 15 residues. The CDR3 DNA reads TGTGCCAGCAGTGAAGACCCAGGGTCCTACAATGAGCAGTTCTTC. Translation gives CASSEDPGSYNEQFF.